Reported below is one T cell receptor beta chain. Its target is not known. The data stem from a study of beta chain features in type 1 diabetes. Isolated RNA was reverse transcribed in full, so expressed TCRB transcripts were sequenced. TCRdb's table, derived via immunoSEQ multiplex PCR, lists solely in-frame clones and lacks some. The repertoire holds about 150,000 clones, with approximately 8% as singletons. Trimming shortened V by 1 base and J by 4 bases, and 10 bases separated the two germline ends. Germline loops: CDR1 SGHAT, CDR2 FQNNGV. The CDR3 spans 14 residues. Findings and limits, study-wide: For Type 1 diabetes patients, all four CD4+ subsets carried TCRB CDR3s that were moderately but significantly shorter.

Sequenced: central memory CD4+ T cells from blood. This TCR was sampled from a young man with type 1 diabetes. The V call is TRBV11-2, the J call TRBJ1-1; D gene uncertain. CDR3 DNA sequence: TGTGCCAGCAGCTTAGTTCGGGGTACCACTGAAGCTTTCTTT. This gives the protein CASSLVRGTTEAFF.